This T cell receptor beta chain comes out of a study of technical replicates of blood from a handful of donors. Libraries were prepared by immunoSEQ multiplex PCR; TCRdb keeps only in-frame clonotypes and omits some of them. The sample yields about 84,000 clones, 95% to 98% seen once. The V gene lost 1 base and the J gene lost 6 bases, with 10 bases spanning the gap. The germline gives CDR1 SGHVS, CDR2 FNYEAQ. CDR3 length: 14 residues. The specimen sequenced was T cells isolated from PBMCs. V and J are TRBV7-6 and TRBJ2-4, with D uncertain. The clonotype was recovered from a human donor in good health. CDR3 coding DNA: TGTGCCAGCAGCTTAGGTACAGCCCCAAACATTCAGTACTTC. Protein sequence: CASSLGTAPNIQYF.